The 10 T cell receptor beta chains listed next were all sequenced from one sample in a study of neurological immune-mediated disorders. In TCRdb, the 5' RACE reads were re-called with MiXCR into one record per CDR3 protein. The sample consists of tens of thousands of distinct CDR3 sequences, 13% to 15% of them appearing once. The source material was PBMCs. These receptor sequences come from a woman between 45 and 65 years old with HTLV-1-associated myelopathy (HAM/TSP).

This clonotype was found many times. DNA for the CDR3: TGCGCCAGCAGCTTGGGAGGGGGCGCCTCCTACGAGCAGTACTTC. Translated: CASSLGGGASYEQYF. This chain connects TRBV5-1 to TRBJ2-7; 7 bases fit TRBD1. Losses at the gene ends were 0 bases for V and 0 bases for J; bases not matched to a gene: 3. The CDR3 covers 15 residues. CDR1 is SGHRS and CDR2 is YFSETQ in the germline V gene. Full variable domain (outside the CDR3, taken from reference TRBV5-1 and TRBJ2-7): KAGVTQTPRYLIKTRGQQVTLSCSPISGHRSVSWYQQTPGQGLQFLFEYFSETQRNKGNFPGRFSGRQFSNSRSEMNVSTLELGDSALYLCASSLGGGASYEQYFGPGTRLTVT.

Many counts were recorded for this clonotype. V usage is TRBV5-1 and J usage is TRBJ2-1; D unclear. V was clipped by 4 bases and J by 0 bases, with 8 bases between them. The CDR3 is made up of 14 amino acids. Germline loops: CDR1 SGHRS, CDR2 YFSETQ. The CDR3 loop is CASSTRSSYNEQFF. Here the CDR3 DNA reads TGCGCCAGCAGCACAAGGAGCTCCTACAATGAGCAGTTCTTC. The entire variable domain, with the rest obtained from reference TRBV5-1 and TRBJ2-1, is as follows: KAGVTQTPRYLIKTRGQQVTLSCSPISGHRSVSWYQQTPGQGLQFLFEYFSETQRNKGNFPGRFSGRQFSNSRSEMNVSTLELGDSALYLCASSTRSSYNEQFFGPGTRLTVL.

This clonotype has ten or more counts. The rearrangement links TRBV20-1 to TRBJ2-3; 9 positions match TRBD1. CDR1 is DFQATT and CDR2 is SNEGSKA in the germline V gene (reference sequence). This CDR3 comprises 16 residues. V lost 4 bases, J lost 1 base, and 9 bases stayed unmatched. The CDR3 loop is CSAKSGQGIGTDTQYF. CDR3 DNA: TGCAGTGCTAAGTCGGGACAGGGAATCGGCACAGATACGCAGTATTTT.

This clonotype was picked up many times. The chain is built from TRBV7-3 and TRBJ2-5; D is ambiguous. Germline V gives CDR1 SGHTA, CDR2 FQGTGA. This CDR3 is built from 13 residues. Trimming left V 4 bases short and J 2 bases short, with 8 bases between. The CDR3 protein is CASSSTPQETQYF. The CDR3 nucleotides read TGTGCCAGCAGCTCCACACCGCAAGAGACCCAGTACTTC.

The chain joins TRBV6-5 to TRBJ2-7, with D perhaps TRBD1 (6 bases). This CDR3 has 15 amino acids. Trimming pared 7 bases from V and 0 bases from J, leaving 16 bases between. Looked up from germline, CDR1 is MNHEY and CDR2 is SVGAGI. CDR3 coding DNA: TGTGCCAGCACCAACAGACGGGACACCTCCTACGAGCAGTACTTC. This encodes CASTNRRDTSYEQYF.

This clonotype was counted at least ten times. J is TRBJ2-2 and V is TRBV5-1, with D perhaps TRBD1 (5 bases). This CDR3 contains 14 residues. Germline values: CDR1 SGHRS, CDR2 YFSETQ. V was shortened by 2 bases and J by 4 bases, with 9 bases between the two germline ends. This CDR3 is CASSFRGSTGELFF. The CDR3 DNA follows: TGCGCCAGCAGCTTTAGGGGAAGCACCGGGGAGCTGTTTTTT.

The J gene is TRBJ2-3, the V gene TRBV5-1; 9 nucleotides match TRBD1. With 5 bases clipped from V and 6 bases from J, the junction kept 10 bases outside the gene matches. This CDR3 region has 15 residues. Germline lookup yields CDR1 SGHRS and CDR2 YFSETQ. This CDR3 is CASRSTGGEADTQYF. The CDR3 DNA reads TGCGCCAGCAGGTCCACAGGGGGCGAGGCTGATACGCAGTATTTT.

This clonotype was detected ten times or more. The chain combines TRBV30 with TRBJ2-3; no clear D. Germline CDR1 reads GTSNPN; CDR2 reads SVGIG (reference sequence). V shed 1 base and J shed 1 base, with 12 bases lying between them. The CDR3 has 15 residues. Here the CDR3 DNA reads TGTGCCTGGAGTGCCACCCTAGGGCGCACAGATACGCAGTATTTT. It is translated as CAWSATLGRTDTQYF.

This clonotype was counted ten times or more. The CDR3 spells CASSLARGGDGYTF. The CDR3 nucleotides are TGTGCCAGCAGCTTAGCCCGGGGAGGGGACGGCTACACCTTC. The genes are TRBV7-2 and TRBJ1-2; possible D gene TRBD1, 5 bases. The CDR3 covers 14 residues. Germline V gene sequence: CDR1 SGHTA, CDR2 FQGNSA. Trimming took 0 bases from V and 8 from J, leaving 13 bases between them.

At least ten counts were recorded for this clonotype. The chain joins TRBV7-2 to TRBJ2-2, with 9 bases matching TRBD1. The CDR3 is made up of 14 amino acids. J lost 7 bases, V lost 3 bases, and 3 bases had no gene match. Germline V lookup: CDR1 SGHTA, CDR2 FQGNSA. The CDR3 nucleotides read TGTGCCAGCAGCTTCACAGGGGGCATCGGGGAGCTGTTTTTT. This gives the protein CASSFTGGIGELFF.